These T cell receptor beta chains were read from a single sample in a study of follicular helper T cells after annual influenza vaccination. The assay was immunoSEQ multiplex PCR, and TCRdb's table has in-frame clones only and misses some. The repertoire holds 7,500 to 8,500 clones, with around 82% as singletons. The sample consisted of CXCR5+ CD38- circulating T follicular helper cells from blood, taken on the day of influenza vaccination. These receptors were taken from an adult who received the influenza vaccine. CDR3s include the opening cysteine and the closing phenylalanine or tryptophan. Size is stated for part of the rows, as once, few or many counts, or as a class when the clone is expanded.

length: 16; J: TRBJ2-6; V: TRBV9; size: .; CDR3: CASSVRGLAGANVLTF
length: 17; J: TRBJ2-2; V: TRBV11-1; size: .; CDR3: CASSGRLRSGGGGELFF
length: 16; J: TRBJ1-6; V: TRBV7-2; size: few; CDR3: CASSAQPIAYNSPLHF
length: 15; J: TRBJ2-5; V: TRBV7-6; size: .; CDR3: CASSLGRGGVKTQYF
length: 12; J: TRBJ1-2; V: TRBV6-5; size: .; CDR3: CASRRTDYGYTF
length: 14; J: TRBJ1-1; V: TRBV28; size: .; CDR3: CASSQGLLKAEAFF
length: 12; J: TRBJ1-5; V: TRBV30; size: .; CDR3: CAGSQGNQPQHF
length: 13; J: TRBJ1-2; V: TRBV18; size: few; CDR3: CASSPGQGDGYTF
length: 14; J: TRBJ2-7; V: TRBV25-1; size: .; CDR3: CASSEPFQGFEQYF
length: 14; J: TRBJ2-3; V: TRBV2; size: .; CDR3: CAGQALLNTDTQYF
length: 14; J: TRBJ1-2; V: TRBV7-6; size: .; CDR3: CASSLGVATGGYTF
length: 15; J: TRBJ1-5; V: TRBV6-1; size: .; CDR3: CASSVQDNSNQPQHF
length: 14; J: TRBJ2-2; V: TRBV6-6; size: .; CDR3: CASSYTASPGELFF
length: 16; J: TRBJ2-2; V: TRBV7-3; size: .; CDR3: CASSLFAGPNTGELFF
length: 17; J: TRBJ2-3; V: TRBV9; size: .; CDR3: CASSGGTSGGRTDTQYF
length: 14; J: TRBJ1-3; V: TRBV7-9; size: .; CDR3: CASSRRDRGNTIYF
length: 15; J: TRBJ2-7; V: TRBV5-6; size: few; CDR3: CASSLGQRHSYEQYF
length: 15; J: TRBJ2-3; V: TRBV7-9; size: .; CDR3: CASTLAGGSTDTQYF
length: 15; J: TRBJ1-5; V: TRBV5-1; size: .; CDR3: CASTLTGGIDQPQHF
length: 14; J: TRBJ2-5; V: TRBV5-1; size: .; CDR3: CASSWGPMGETQYF
length: 15; J: TRBJ2-7; V: TRBV5-1; size: .; CDR3: CASSQSGTRANEQYF
length: 14; J: TRBJ2-3; V: TRBV6-5; size: .; CDR3: CASSYSSGGDTQYF
length: 14; J: TRBJ1-5; V: TRBV30; size: .; CDR3: CAWSGGLDHQPQHF
length: 16; J: TRBJ2-1; V: TRBV4-1; size: .; CDR3: CASSQDTGVIVNEQFF
length: 13; J: TRBJ1-5; V: TRBV9; size: .; CDR3: CASSVEPDLPQHF
length: 13; J: TRBJ1-6; V: TRBV18; size: few; CDR3: CASTDSPNSPLHF
length: 14; J: TRBJ1-1; V: TRBV18; size: .; CDR3: CASSPNAGRTEAFF
length: 13; J: TRBJ1-5; V: TRBV7-3; size: .; CDR3: CASSVGSHQPQHF
length: 12; J: TRBJ1-1; V: TRBV29-1; size: .; CDR3: CSVARSVTEAFF
length: 15; J: TRBJ2-7; V: TRBV28; size: .; CDR3: CASSRDRGGSYEQYF
length: 15; J: TRBJ1-2; V: TRBV6-5; size: few; CDR3: CASSYDQQGNYGYTF
length: 12; J: TRBJ2-7; V: TRBV6-1; size: .; CDR3: CASSEQGYEQYF
length: 15; J: TRBJ1-5; V: TRBV2; size: .; CDR3: CASSERQASNQPQHF
length: 16; J: TRBJ2-3; V: TRBV14; size: .; CDR3: CASSQLAGESTDTQYF
length: 15; J: TRBJ2-7; V: TRBV7-9; size: .; CDR3: CASSRDSLSSYEQYF
length: 14; J: TRBJ2-2; V: TRBV18; size: .; CDR3: CASSPLLNTGELFF